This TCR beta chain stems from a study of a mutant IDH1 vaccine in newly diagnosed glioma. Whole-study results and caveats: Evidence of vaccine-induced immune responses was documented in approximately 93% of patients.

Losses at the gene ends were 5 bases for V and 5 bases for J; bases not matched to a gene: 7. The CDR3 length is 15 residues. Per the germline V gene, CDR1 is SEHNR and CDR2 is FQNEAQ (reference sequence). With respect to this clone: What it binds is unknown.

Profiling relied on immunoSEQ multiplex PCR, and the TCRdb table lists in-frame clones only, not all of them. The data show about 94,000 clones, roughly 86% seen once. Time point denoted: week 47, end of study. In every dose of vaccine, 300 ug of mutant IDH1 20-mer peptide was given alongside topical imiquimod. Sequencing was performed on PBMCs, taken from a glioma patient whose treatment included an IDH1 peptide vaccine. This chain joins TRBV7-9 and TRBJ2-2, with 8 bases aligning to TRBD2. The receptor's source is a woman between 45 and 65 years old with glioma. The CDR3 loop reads CASSSREGRTGELFF. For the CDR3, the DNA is TGTGCCAGCAGCAGCCGGGAGGGGAGGACCGGGGAGCTGTTTTTT.